The 23 T cell receptor beta chains below come from one sample, sequenced in a study of T-cell reconstitution after alpha-beta-depleted transplantation in children. The authors prepared the TCRbeta library with unique molecular identifiers. TCRdb recomputed calls from the PCR reads with MiXCR, one row per CDR3 protein. The sample carries some 150,000 distinct CDR3 sequences, 8.8% recorded once. The sample in question was PBMCs, mostly from graft donor cells, obtained 180 days after TCRalphabeta/CD19-depleted stem cell transplant. These receptors originate from a female patient between 2 and 15 years old who had a stem cell transplant for congenital amegakaryocytic thrombocytopenia, so the T cells may come from the graft donor.

This clonotype was detected many times. The CDR3 spells CSASGWLESNQPQHF. The DNA for the CDR3 is TGCAGTGCTTCTGGTTGGTTGGAATCCAATCAGCCCCAGCATTTT. This sequence joins TRBV20-1 and TRBJ1-5; D gene unclear. From germline, CDR1 is DFQATT and CDR2 SNEGSKA (reference sequence). Trimming pared 5 bases from V and 3 bases from J, leaving 17 bases between. The CDR3 loop spans 15 amino acids.

This clonotype came up many times. The chain is built from TRBV28 and TRBJ1-3; 7 nucleotides match TRBD1. The ends lost 7 bases at V and 0 bases at J; junction bases unmatched: 9. The CDR3 consists of 16 residues. CDR1 and CDR2 from the germline V gene are MDHEN and SYDVKM. The CDR3 DNA reads as TGTGCCAGCACCAGAGGACAGGCCCGCTCTGGAAACACCATATATTTT. Translating gives CASTRGQARSGNTIYF.

This clonotype has at least ten counts. This chain links TRBV6-1 with TRBJ2-1; maybe TRBD2 (5 bases). CDR1 and CDR2 (germline): MNHNS, SASEGT. The CDR3 runs to 14 residues. V lost 5 bases and J lost 2, with 10 bases in between. The DNA for the CDR3 is TGTGCCAGCAGTAAACCCGGGACCTACAATGAGCAGTTCTTC. It codes for CASSKPGTYNEQFF.

This clonotype was observed a few times. The V and J genes are TRBV2 and TRBJ2-7, with TRBD1 matching over 9 bases. Germline CDR1 SNHLY, CDR2 FYNNEI. The junction had 10 bases not matched to a gene; V was cut back by 8 bases and J by 2 bases. The CDR3 has 15 residues. CDR3 in amino acids: CASRDRVMSTYEQYF. The CDR3 bases are TGTGCCAGCCGGGACAGGGTTATGTCGACCTACGAGCAGTACTTC. The variable domain in full, with the rest retrieved from reference TRBV2 and TRBJ2-7, is EPEVTQTPSHQVTQMGQEVILRCVPISNHLYFYWYRQILGQKVEFLVSFYNNEISEKSEIFDDQFSVERPDGSNFTLKIRSTKLEDSAMYFCASRDRVMSTYEQYFGPGTRLTVT.

This clonotype was seen a single time. A read error is possible here, since a much larger clone lies one base away. This chain joins TRBV20-1 and TRBJ2-2, with TRBD2 matching 12 bases. The CDR3 totals 16 residues. The germline CDR1 and CDR2 sequences are DFQATT and SNEGSKA (reference sequence). Here the CDR3 reads CSAPLAGGRPTVELFF. The CDR3 nucleotides are TGCAGTGCACCCCTAGCGGGAGGGCGTCCAACCGTGGAGCTGTTTTTT.

This clonotype occurred many times. The chain uses TRBV7-3 and TRBJ1-2; D perhaps matches TRBD1 (6 bases). The germline V and J ends were trimmed by 3 bases and 7 bases, with 18 bases remaining between them. The length of the CDR3 is 15 residues. CDR1 and CDR2 (germline): SGHTA, FQGTGA. CDR3 DNA: TGTGCCAGCAGCTTGAAAGCAGGGGCCAGGGGTGGCTACACCTTC. Translation: CASSLKAGARGGYTF.

The sample holds many counts of this clonotype. The chain uses TRBV15 and TRBJ2-5; D gene unclear. The germline V gene encodes CDR1 LNHNV and CDR2 YYDKDF (reference sequence). The germline V and J ends were trimmed by 4 bases and 0 bases, with 12 bases remaining between them. The CDR3 contains 15 residues. The CDR3 region is CATSKAAPYQETQYF. The CDR3 coding sequence is TGTGCCACCAGCAAGGCGGCCCCGTACCAAGAGACCCAGTACTTC.

This clonotype was found a few times. The V and J genes are TRBV7-3 and TRBJ2-2; D call uncertain. The CDR3 consists of 16 residues. Germline assignment: CDR1 SGHTA and CDR2 FQGTGA. V dropped 1 base and J dropped 0 bases, with 9 bases sitting between them. CDR3 coding DNA: TGTGCCAGCAGCTTAATAGGGTCCCCGAACACCGGGGAGCTGTTTTTT. Translation: CASSLIGSPNTGELFF.

This clonotype was counted many times. This chain connects TRBV9 to TRBJ2-5; D may be TRBD1 or TRBD2 (5 bases each). Germline CDR1 reads SGDLS; CDR2 reads YYNGEE. This CDR3 contains 15 residues. The V gene lost 1 base and the J gene lost 2 bases, with 12 bases spanning the gap. The CDR3 is CASSVTGRRQETQYF. In DNA, the CDR3 is TGTGCCAGCAGCGTAACAGGACGGAGGCAAGAGACCCAGTACTTC.

This clonotype has ten or more counts. This sequence joins TRBV7-2 and TRBJ2-5; D may correspond to TRBD1 or TRBD2 (6 bases each). Germline-derived CDR1 and CDR2 are SGHTA and FQGNSA. The CDR3 loop spans 14 amino acids. V was trimmed by 6 bases and J by 5 bases, leaving 16 bases between them. DNA for the CDR3: TGTGCCAGCAGACCGATCGGGGGCGGCGAGACCCAGTACTTC. This translates into CASRPIGGGETQYF.

This clonotype was detected ten times or more. This chain's CDR3 is CASRNRGRTDTQYF. The CDR3 nucleotides are TGCGCCAGCAGGAACAGGGGGCGAACAGATACGCAGTATTTT. The J gene is TRBJ2-3, the V gene TRBV4-3, with 9 bases aligning to TRBD1. Per the germline V gene, CDR1 is LGHNA and CDR2 is YSLEER. With 6 bases clipped from V and 3 bases from J, the junction kept 4 bases outside the gene matches. The CDR3 loop spans 14 amino acids.

V and J are TRBV20-1 and TRBJ2-7; D perhaps matches TRBD1 (6 bases). CDR3 length: 14 residues. The V gene lost 1 base and the J gene lost 3 bases, with 13 bases spanning the gap. In germline, CDR1 is DFQATT, CDR2 SNEGSKA (reference sequence). For the CDR3, the DNA is TGCAGTGCTAGAGGGGGGCGGTGGATCTACGAGCAGTACTTC. Its translation: CSARGGRWIYEQYF.

V is TRBV5-1 and J is TRBJ2-5, with D possibly called TRBD1 or TRBD2 (5 bases each). This CDR3 is 15 amino acids long. Trimming left V 0 bases short and J 3 bases short, with 12 bases between. CDR1 and CDR2 from the germline V gene are SGHRS and YFSETQ. The CDR3 sequence: CASSLAGTEKETQYF. The DNA for the CDR3 is TGCGCCAGCAGCTTGGCTGGGACGGAGAAAGAGACCCAGTACTTC.

J is TRBJ2-1 and V is TRBV6-2 or TRBV6-3; 11 bases fit TRBD2. Trimming at V came to 4 bases and at J to 14 bases, leaving 13 bases not matched to a gene. The CDR3 is 15 amino acids. CDR1 is MNHEY and CDR2 is SVGEGT in the germline V gene. The CDR3 sequence is CASSLGELAGAWEFF. In DNA, the CDR3 is TGTGCCAGCAGTTTAGGGGAACTAGCGGGAGCTTGGGAGTTCTTC.

This clonotype was counted at least ten times. The gene calls are TRBV14 and TRBJ1-5; D perhaps matches TRBD1 (5 bases). With 5 bases removed from V and 4 bases from J, the gap between germline ends came to 6 bases. Germline-derived CDR1 and CDR2 are SGHDN and FVKESK. The CDR3 has 12 residues. The CDR3 DNA follows: TGTGCCAGCAGCGAGGGGAATCAGCCCCAGCATTTT. This gives the protein CASSEGNQPQHF.

In this sample, this clonotype turned up many times. The chain couples TRBV6-5 to TRBJ2-3; 10 nucleotides line up with TRBD2. This CDR3 contains 18 residues. Germline V gene sequence: CDR1 MNHEY, CDR2 SVGAGI. Trimming took 0 bases from V and 0 from J; bases not matched to a gene: 6. The CDR3, as DNA: TGTGCCAGCAGTTACTCGAAGGGGACTAGCGTGAGCACAGATACGCAGTATTTT. Its protein product is CASSYSKGTSVSTDTQYF.

This clonotype has ten or more counts. The J gene is TRBJ2-7, the V gene TRBV19, with a tentative D call TRBD1 (6 bases). The CDR3 totals 15 residues. Germline V gene data show CDR1 as LNHDA and CDR2 as SQIVND (reference sequence). Trimming shortened V by 5 bases and J by 3 bases, and 17 bases separated the two germline ends. CDR3 DNA sequence: TGTGCCAGTAGTGTTCCGGGACACCCGAGCTACGAGCAGTACTTC. Amino acids: CASSVPGHPSYEQYF.

This clonotype showed up many times. The rearrangement joins TRBV5-1 to TRBJ2-1; D unclear. CDR3 length: 15 amino acids. V was shortened by 4 bases and J by 8 bases, with 19 bases between the two germline ends. Germline CDR1 reads SGHRS; CDR2 reads YFSETQ. For the CDR3, the DNA is TGCGCCAGCAGCCCTGACCGGGCCCTGTCGTATGAGCAGTTCTTC. This gives the protein CASSPDRALSYEQFF.

This clonotype was detected only a few times. The chain uses TRBV12-3 or TRBV12-4 and TRBJ2-1; possibly TRBD2 for D (5 bases). This CDR3 contains 20 residues. Trimming shortened V by 0 bases and J by 0 bases, and 21 bases separated the two germline ends. CDR3 nucleotides: TGTGCCAGCAGTTTAGCGCTAGGGAGCCTCTCGCGGGCCTCCTACAATGAGCAGTTCTTC. Amino acids: CASSLALGSLSRASYNEQFF.

This clonotype was seen many times. CDR3 sequence (DNA): TGTGCCAGCACCCTGGCAGGGGCTGGGGCCAACGTCCTGACTTTC. As protein: CASTLAGAGANVLTF. V gene TRBV28 combines with J gene TRBJ2-6, with D possibly matching TRBD1 (6 bases). Germline V gene sequence: CDR1 MDHEN, CDR2 SYDVKM. The CDR3 length is 15 residues. Trimming took 7 bases from V and 2 from J, leaving 12 bases between them.

This clonotype was seen ten or more times. The J gene is TRBJ2-7, the V gene TRBV6-1; 8 bases match TRBD2. Germline assignment: CDR1 MNHNS and CDR2 SASEGT. The CDR3 is made up of 14 amino acids. Unmatched junction bases numbered 9, after V lost 6 bases and J lost 5 bases. The CDR3 here is CASRKVGGDNEQYF. For the CDR3, the DNA is TGTGCCAGCAGAAAAGTCGGGGGGGACAACGAGCAGTACTTC.

This clonotype was recorded many times. The V gene is TRBV12-3 or TRBV12-4, the J gene TRBJ1-4, with 7 bases that match TRBD1. The CDR3 length is 16 residues. The V segment lost 6 bases and the J segment 3 bases; nucleotides outside the gene matches: 10. The CDR3 bases are TGTGCCAGCAGCGTCGGACAGGTCGGCCCTAATGAAAAACTGTTTTTT. This gives the protein CASSVGQVGPNEKLFF.

This clonotype occurred a few times. The genes are TRBV6-5 and TRBJ1-2; tentatively, D is TRBD1 (5 bases). V lost 0 bases and J lost 2, with 16 bases in between. Germline assignment: CDR1 MNHEY and CDR2 SVGAGI. The CDR3 spans 17 residues. For the CDR3, the DNA is TGTGCCAGCAGTTACTCGAAATGGGGGGGACGGAACTATGGCTACACCTTC. It is translated as CASSYSKWGGRNYGYTF.